The T cell receptor beta chain under discussion was sequenced for a study of T cells expressing NK-cell markers. Study context: Sorted CD3+CD56-NKG2C+, CD3+CD56+NKG2C+ and CD3+CD56+NKG2C- T cells supplied the TCR beta repertoires.

Notes on the study in general: Dominance of the CD3+CD56-NKG2C+ fraction by these clonotypes also held in a handful of donors. Dominant NKG2C+ clonotypes in five to seven donors made up roughly 1.0-8% of CD8+ T cells.

The CDR3 totals 14 residues. The germline gives CDR1 MNHEY, CDR2 SVGAGI. Libraries used 5'RACE template switching adding universal primer site and UMIs. Reanalyzing the 5' RACE reads, TCRdb keeps one entry per CDR3 protein, without DNA. The sample table sets out around 260,000 distinct CDR3 sequences. Points on this clonotype: The antigen remains unidentified.

Source material: blood T cells: a sorted CD56 or NKG2C T cell subset, CD4+ or CD8+ T cells, or bulk PBMC T cells (not recorded which). The chain links TRBV6-5 to TRBJ2-7. This clonotype was sampled from a woman between 18 and 69 years old in good health. This chain's CDR3 is CASRYPGAPSEQYF.